This T cell receptor beta chain was recorded in a study of CD8 T cells in Susac syndrome. Roughly 0.45 to 1 ug RNA was reverse transcribed with random hexamers. TCRdb reanalysed the immunoSEQ multiplex PCR reads using MiXCR and keeps one entry per CDR3 protein. This sample has roughly 150,000 distinct CDR3 sequences, with approximately 95% found just once. V shed 4 bases and J 6 bases; nucleotides not matched to a gene: 14. Germline V gene data show CDR1 as SEHNR and CDR2 as FQNEAQ (reference sequence). The CDR3 covers 17 residues. The V and J genes are TRBV7-9 and TRBJ2-2; 7 bases agree with TRBD1. The sequenced sample was CD4+ T cells from PBMCs. The source of this sequence is a human donor with multiple sclerosis. The CDR3 DNA reads as TGTGCCAGCAGCTCCCTTCTCCGACAGGGTCTATCCGGGGAGCTGTTTTTT. The encoded protein is CASSSLLRQGLSGELFF.